A few counts support the clone carrying this T cell receptor (beta chain). Its antigen is unidentified. The CDR3 contains 15 residues. Germline V gives CDR1 MDHEN, CDR2 SYDVKM. With 7 bases removed from V and 0 bases from J, the gap between germline ends came to 15 bases. In terms of origin and age, donors were healthy Caucasian individuals from Russia aged about 6 to 90. The sample is drawn from a study of blood T cells in healthy people across ages. Across the whole study: About one barcoded TCR beta cDNA was captured per two T cells. General study results and limits: Observed TCR beta diversity per million T cells went down as age went up. This fall followed a roughly linear course with age.

Next came a second PCR, run for about 7 to 12 cycles, which used a sample-barcoded 5' primer along with a J-beta primer mix. TCRdb fed the 5' RACE reads into MiXCR, producing one record per CDR3 protein. The data show around 1.5 million distinct CDR3 sequences, with approximately 32% seen just once and around 11% held by the top ten. This receptor was identified in a woman between 25 and 40 years old in good health. The specimen sequenced was blood. The V and J genes are TRBV28 and TRBJ1-2; D is perhaps TRBD1 (6 bases). The CDR3 is CASTLGGASNYGYTF. CDR3 sequence (DNA): TGTGCCAGCACTCTTGGGGGGGCGTCTAACTATGGCTACACCTTC.